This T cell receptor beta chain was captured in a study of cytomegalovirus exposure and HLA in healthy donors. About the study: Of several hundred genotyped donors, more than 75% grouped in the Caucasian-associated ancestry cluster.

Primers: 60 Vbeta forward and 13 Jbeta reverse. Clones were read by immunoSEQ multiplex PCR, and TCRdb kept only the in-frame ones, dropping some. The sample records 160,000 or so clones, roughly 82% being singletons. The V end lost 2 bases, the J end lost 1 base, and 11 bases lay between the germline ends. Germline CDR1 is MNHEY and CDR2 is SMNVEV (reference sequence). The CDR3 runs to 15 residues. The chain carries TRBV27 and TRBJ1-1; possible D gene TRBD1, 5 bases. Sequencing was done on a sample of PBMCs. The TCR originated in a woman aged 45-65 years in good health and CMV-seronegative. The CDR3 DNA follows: TGTGCCAGCAGTTTACGGCAGGGTTGGAACACTGAAGCTTTCTTT. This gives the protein CASSLRQGWNTEAFF.